This entry describes one T cell receptor beta chain. Its specificity is unknown. TCRdb's table, derived via immunoSEQ multiplex PCR, lists solely in-frame clones and lacks some. The data contain 2 million to 2.5 million clones, approximately 94% of them singletons. These data originate in a study of shared clonotypes between healthy human individuals. General study results and limits: Of the naive CD4 clonotypes, about 5.4% were shared across several donors. Only blood samples were collected, and tissue repertoires likely differ. In the sorted subsets, rarefaction showed sequencing was incomplete despite large depth. Relative to their counterparts shared across all four donors, non-shared clonotypes exhibited diminished generation probabilities.

The CDR3 has 15 residues. J lost 2 bases, V lost 0 bases, and 2 bases had no gene match. The germline V gene has CDR1 MNHEY and CDR2 SVGAGI. The clonotype originates from a man aged 18 to 29 in good health. This chain links TRBV6-5 with TRBJ2-7; 9 nucleotides agree with TRBD2. The source material was naive CD4+ T cells sorted from blood. Subset of the sample: CD45RA+ positively selected. CDR3 in DNA: TGTGCCAGCAGTTACTCGACTAGCGGCCCCTACGAGCAGTACTTC. Translating it yields CASSYSTSGPYEQYF.